This is a list of T cell receptor beta chains from one sample in a study of blood T cells in healthy people across ages. In TCRdb, the 5' RACE reads were re-called with MiXCR into one record per CDR3 protein. This table has about 1 million distinct CDR3 sequences, 40% to 55% appearing once. The material sequenced was blood. The origin of the receptors is a woman aged 60-75 years in good health. CDR3s include the opening cysteine and the closing phenylalanine or tryptophan. The D gene is left open where the match is weak. A clone size is listed for some rows: how often the clone was seen (once, few, many), or a class if it is expanded.

TRBD2 | TRBJ2-7 | TRBV6-5 | . | TGTGCCAGCAGCGGAAGAGGACTAGCGGACTACGAGCAGTACTTC | CASSGRGLADYEQYF
TRBD1 | TRBJ1-2 | TRBV29-1 | . | TGCAGCGTGGGGGGACAGGGGAGGAACTATGGCTACACCTTC | CSVGGQGRNYGYTF
. | TRBJ1-2 | TRBV27 | . | TGTGCCAGCAGATTTTCACAGGGATTTGGCTACACCTTC | CASRFSQGFGYTF
. | TRBJ2-7 | TRBV29-1 | many | TGCAGCGTCCAGGGTGGCTACGAGCAGTACTTC | CSVQGGYEQYF
TRBD2 | TRBJ2-3 | TRBV7-2 | . | TGTGCCAGCAGCTTAGGGGCGGCTAGCGGGATATCAGATACGCAGTATTTT | CASSLGAASGISDTQYF
. | TRBJ2-1 | TRBV20-1 | . | TGCAGTGCTAGTGGGCCTAGATACAATGAGCAGTTCTTC | CSASGPRYNEQFF
. | TRBJ2-1 | TRBV4-2 | . | TGTGCCAGCAGCCCATCTGGATGGGGCGATGAGCAGTTCTTC | CASSPSGWGDEQFF
TRBD1 | TRBJ1-2 | TRBV25-1 | few | TGTGCCAGCAGTGGGGGGGAAGGATGGACAGGGTCTGGCTACACCTTC | CASSGGEGWTGSGYTF
TRBD2 | TRBJ2-5 | TRBV6-2/TRBV6-3 | few | TGTGCCAGCAGTTGGACTAGCCCCGGGGAGACCCAGTACTTC | CASSWTSPGETQYF
. | TRBJ2-5 | TRBV7-8 | . | TGTGCCAGCAGCTTAGTCCCCAGGGGACAAGAGACCCAGTACTTC | CASSLVPRGQETQYF
. | TRBJ1-4 | TRBV25-1 | . | TGTGCCAGCAACGCGGGGTCTAATGAAAAACTGTTTTTT | CASNAGSNEKLFF
. | TRBJ2-7 | TRBV30 | few | TGTGCCTGGGGTCCAGGGTTACACGAGCAGTACTTC | CAWGPGLHEQYF
TRBD1 | TRBJ1-2 | TRBV27 | . | TGTGCCAGCAGTTCTAATCCGGGACAGGCTGACTATGGCTACACCTTC | CASSSNPGQADYGYTF
. | TRBJ2-7 | TRBV12-3/TRBV12-4 | few | TGTGCCAGCAGTCCGACCCGTTACGGGCAGTACTTC | CASSPTRYGQYF
. | TRBJ2-1 | TRBV28 | few | TGTGCCAGCAGTTCAGGGGCGCCGGGTTTAGTTGAGCAGTTCTTC | CASSSGAPGLVEQFF
. | TRBJ2-1 | TRBV27 | . | TGTGCCAGCAGTTTAAATGGGCGAAATGAGCAGTTCTTC | CASSLNGRNEQFF
TRBD1 | TRBJ1-2 | TRBV30 | . | TGTGCCTGGGACAGGGGCTATGGCTACACCTTC | CAWDRGYGYTF